The 2 T cell receptor beta chains given below trace back to one sample, sequenced in a study of T-cell reconstitution after alpha-beta-depleted transplantation in children. As it was prepared, the TCRbeta library received unique molecular identifiers. TCRdb called the PCR reads again in MiXCR, with one record for every CDR3 protein. The data contain some 520,000 distinct CDR3 sequences, about 31% of them singletons. Sequences were derived from PBMCs from the stem cell graft donor, sampled from the stem cell graft. The receptors were sampled from a human donor who donated a stem cell graft to a child with aplastic anemia.

V gene TRBV6-1 combines with J gene TRBJ2-7, with 7 bases matching TRBD2. The CDR3 runs 15 residues. Trimming at V came to 2 bases and at J to 5 bases, leaving 9 bases not matched to a gene. CDR1 and CDR2 (germline): MNHNS, SASEGT. The CDR3: CASSESGGRANEQYV. The CDR3 DNA sequence: TGTGCCAGCAGTGAAAGTGGAGGGAGGGCGAACGAGCAGTACGTC.

The rearrangement uses TRBV7-8 and TRBJ2-1, with TRBD1 matching 7 bases. Germline-derived CDR1 and CDR2 are SGHVS and FQNEAQ. CDR3 length: 15 residues. Unmatched junction bases numbered 10, after V lost 3 bases and J lost 8 bases. CDR3 DNA: TGTGCCAGCAGCTTCCCCGGGACAGAGTCCGATGAGCAGTTCTTC. It specifies CASSFPGTESDEQFF.